Following are 30 T cell receptor beta chains from one sample sequenced in a study of blood T cells in healthy people across ages. The second PCR ran roughly 6 to 11 cycles with a sample-barcoded 5' primer and J-beta primers. MiXCR, applied by TCRdb to the 5' RACE reads, yields one record per CDR3 protein. The sample lists some 860,000 distinct CDR3 sequences, more than 50% seen once, with roughly 24% in the top ten. Source material: blood. Receptor source: a man aged 35-49 years in good health.

The chain links TRBV2 to TRBJ1-5, with a possible D match to TRBD1 (5 bases). The CDR3 length is 13 residues. Germline V lookup: CDR1 SNHLY, CDR2 FYNNEI. With 8 bases removed from V and 5 bases from J, the gap between germline ends came to 13 bases. CDR3 sequence reads: CASHILTDQPQHF. In DNA form, the CDR3 reads TGTGCCAGCCACATTTTGACAGATCAGCCCCAGCATTTT.

This chain connects TRBV7-9 to TRBJ2-7; D may be TRBD1 (6 bases). CDR3 size: 14 residues. The germline CDR1 and CDR2 sequences are SEHNR and FQNEAQ (reference sequence). Trimming took 5 bases from V and 5 from J, leaving 16 bases between them. CDR3 region: CASSPADRRNEQYF. CDR3 bases: TGTGCCAGCAGCCCCGCGGACAGACGAAACGAGCAGTACTTC.

This clonotype has only one observation. The J gene is TRBJ2-1, the V gene TRBV10-2; D is perhaps TRBD1 (6 bases). Per germline, CDR1 WSHSY and CDR2 SAAADI. This CDR3 is built from 13 residues. Deletions cut 8 bases from V and 10 bases from J, with 18 bases between. CDR3 sequence: CASGGGQSNEQFF. CDR3 coding DNA: TGCGCCAGCGGTGGGGGACAAAGCAACGAGCAGTTCTTC.

The chain combines TRBV7-9 with TRBJ2-3; 13 bases are a match to TRBD2. The V and J ends lost 7 bases and 4 bases, in that order; junction bases with no gene match: 20. The germline V gene encodes CDR1 SEHNR and CDR2 FQNEAQ (reference sequence). This CDR3 has 20 amino acids. CDR3 sequence (DNA): TGTGCCAGCACCCATTATCGCGACGGGACTAGCGGGGAATGGGCAGATACGCAGTATTTT. It encodes CASTHYRDGTSGEWADTQYF.

J is TRBJ2-1 and V is TRBV20-1, with a possible D match to TRBD2 (5 bases). Trimming left V 3 bases short and J 5 bases short, with 11 bases between. CDR3 length: 13 amino acids. CDR1 and CDR2 from the germline V gene are DFQATT and SNEGSKA (reference sequence). CDR3 residues: CSASRGLDNEQFF. CDR3 sequence (DNA): TGCAGTGCTAGTAGAGGGTTGGACAATGAGCAGTTCTTC.

This chain links TRBV29-1 with TRBJ2-1, with TRBD2 matching 8 bases. The DNA end is a closer match to TRBJ2-7, so the J assignment may be wrong. Germline CDR1 SQVTM, CDR2 ANQGSEA. CDR3 size: 17 residues. The CDR3 sequence: CSVSGIAGISSYNEQYF. The CDR3 nucleotides are TGCAGCGTTAGCGGAATAGCGGGAATCTCGTCCTACAATGAGCAGTACTTC.

Regarding this clonotype: One end of the junction varies from germline; a read error may be responsible. The chain joins TRBV12-5 to TRBJ2-7; tentatively, D is TRBD1 (6 bases). The J call is doubtful: the DNA matches TRBJ2-5 better. CDR3 length: 17 amino acids. CDR1 and CDR2 (germline): LGHNT, FRNRAP. The CDR3, as DNA: TGTGCTGGTGGTTTGGCCCAAGGGGGAAGTTCTGTGGAGACCCAGTACTTC. This codes for CAGGLAQGGSSVETQYF.

To note about this clonotype: Germline and junction disagree at one end, which may indicate a read error. The chain is built from TRBV7-6 and TRBJ2-7, with unresolved D. CDR3 length: 14 amino acids. Germline V lookup: CDR1 SGHVS, CDR2 FNYEAQ. The CDR3 reads CPSSFGPYTYEQYF. In nucleotides, the CDR3 is TGTCCCAGCAGCTTCGGCCCCTATACCTACGAGCAGTACTTC. Combining the CDR3 with reference TRBV7-6 and TRBJ2-7 gives the whole variable domain GAGVSQSPRYKVTKRGQDVALRCDPISGHVSLYWYRQALGQGPEFLTYFNYEAQQDKSGLPNDRFSAERPEGSISTLTIQRTEQRDSAMYRCPSSFGPYTYEQYFGPGTRLTVT.

This sequence joins TRBV12-5 and TRBJ1-5; D ambiguous. Germline CDR1 and CDR2: LGHNT and FRNRAP. The V and J ends lost 3 bases and 4 bases respectively, with 7 bases between them. The CDR3 contains 13 residues. CDR3: CASGFGDNQPQHF. The CDR3 bases are TGTGCTAGTGGTTTTGGAGATAATCAGCCCCAGCATTTT.

The chain uses TRBV4-1 and TRBJ2-7, with 11 nucleotides matching TRBD2. The CDR3 extends over 15 amino acids. CDR1 and CDR2 from the germline V gene are MGHRA and YSYEKL. The V segment lost 4 bases and the J segment 5 bases; nucleotides outside the gene matches: 7. CDR3 protein: CASSPVGTSGDEQYF. The CDR3 nucleotides are TGCGCCAGCAGCCCAGTTGGGACTAGCGGAGACGAGCAGTACTTC.

Only one count was recorded for this clonotype. J is TRBJ2-3 and V is TRBV6-2 or TRBV6-3, with 8 nucleotides matching TRBD1. The junction had 5 bases not matched to a gene; V was cut back by 6 bases and J by 3 bases. The CDR3 has 14 amino acids. Germline-derived CDR1 and CDR2 are MNHEY and SVGEGT. For the CDR3, the DNA is TGTGCCAGCAGCGGACAGGGTGAGACAGATACGCAGTATTTT. Translated, it gives CASSGQGETDTQYF.

V usage is TRBV7-6 and J usage is TRBJ2-1; D is unresolved. CDR1 is SGHVS and CDR2 is FNYEAQ in the germline V gene. Trimming took 11 bases from V and 0 from J, leaving 14 bases between them. The CDR3 loop spans 14 amino acids. This CDR3 is CAPVSQSSYNEQFF. The CDR3 nucleotides are TGTGCCCCCGTATCTCAAAGCTCCTACAATGAGCAGTTCTTC.

This clonotype appeared many times. This chain uses TRBV4-3 with TRBJ2-7; D is unclear. Trimming took off 0 bases at V and 0 bases at J, with 9 bases between the two ends. The germline gives CDR1 LGHNA, CDR2 YSLEER. CDR3 length equals 15 residues. In DNA form, the CDR3 reads TGCGCCAGCAGCCAAGATCCACAGTCCTCCTACGAGCAGTACTTC. This translates into CASSQDPQSSYEQYF.

This clonotype has just a few counts. The chain employs TRBV6-4 and TRBJ2-3; D is unresolved. Trimming left V 3 bases short and J 8 bases short, with 15 bases between. The CDR3 spans 14 residues. CDR1 MRHNA and CDR2 SNTAGT come from the germline V gene. The CDR3 sequence is CASSESPGGGTQYF. CDR3 nucleotides: TGTGCCAGCAGTGAGAGCCCGGGTGGTGGTACGCAGTATTTT.

J is TRBJ2-3 and V is TRBV7-8; possible D gene TRBD2, 7 bases. This CDR3 spans 17 amino acids. CDR1 and CDR2 from the germline V gene are SGHVS and FQNEAQ. V lost 4 bases, J lost 0 bases, and 17 bases lay in between. The CDR3 sequence is CASSSHGGASSTDTQYF. For the CDR3, the DNA is TGTGCCAGCAGCTCCCATGGGGGGGCCTCAAGCACAGATACGCAGTATTTT. The full variable domain, with the rest looked up from reference TRBV7-8 and TRBJ2-3, is GAGVSQSPRYKVAKRGQDVALRCDPISGHVSLFWYQQALGQGPEFLTYFQNEAQLDKSGLPSDRFFAERPEGSVSTLKIQRTQQEDSAVYLCASSSHGGASSTDTQYFGPGTRLTVL.

The chain links TRBV7-6 to TRBJ2-1, with D maybe TRBD1 (6 bases). The CDR3 totals 15 residues. Trimming shortened V by 5 bases and J by 4 bases, and 15 bases separated the two germline ends. Germline V gene sequence: CDR1 SGHVS, CDR2 FNYEAQ. CDR3 sequence (DNA): TGTGCCAGCAGCCGTAACAGGGAACCTTACAATGAGCAGTTCTTC. Its translation: CASSRNREPYNEQFF.

This clonotype was seen once. The rearrangement joins TRBV20-1 to TRBJ1-4, with 7 positions matching TRBD1. The trim removed 5 bases at V and 4 bases at J, leaving 4 bases unmatched. Germline-derived CDR1 and CDR2 are DFQATT and SNEGSKA (reference sequence). The CDR3 sequence is 13 residues long. The CDR3 bases are TGCAGTGCTGACGACAGGGATAATGAAAAACTGTTTTTT. This translates into CSADDRDNEKLFF.

This chain uses TRBV20-1 with TRBJ2-3; 14 bases line up with TRBD2. J was trimmed by 5 bases and V by 1 base; bases with no gene match: 5. The CDR3 contains 16 residues. CDR1 DFQATT and CDR2 SNEGSKA come from the germline V gene (reference sequence). The CDR3: CSARAGTSGRVDTQYF. CDR3 sequence (DNA): TGCAGTGCTAGAGCCGGGACTAGCGGGAGAGTAGATACGCAGTATTTT.

The V gene is TRBV24-1, the J gene TRBJ2-1, with 10 bases that match TRBD2. Germline V gives CDR1 KGHDR, CDR2 SFDVKD. The CDR3 loop spans 13 amino acids. The ends lost 10 bases at V and 4 bases at J; junction bases unmatched: 3. CDR3 sequence reads: CATSGGGYNEQFF. CDR3 in DNA: TGTGCCACGAGCGGGGGGGGATACAATGAGCAGTTCTTC.

This rearrangement joins TRBV28 to TRBJ2-2; D gene unclear. Germline CDR1 and CDR2: MDHEN and SYDVKM. V was clipped by 8 bases and J by 2 bases, with 12 bases between them. This CDR3 has 14 amino acids. CDR3: CASRLPANTGELFF. CDR3 DNA sequence: TGTGCCAGCCGCCTACCAGCCAACACCGGGGAGCTGTTTTTT.

This clonotype turned up a few times. This sequence joins TRBV29-1 and TRBJ2-3, with D possibly matching TRBD2 (6 bases). This CDR3 comprises 13 residues. V was pared by 7 bases and J by 0 bases, with 11 bases between. Germline loops: CDR1 SQVTM, CDR2 ANQGSEA. CDR3 nucleotides: TGCAGCGCTAGGGACTCCAGCACAGATACGCAGTATTTT. Translated: CSARDSSTDTQYF.

The chain employs TRBV28 and TRBJ2-1; 7 bases are shared with TRBD2. V lost 5 bases and J lost 5; bases outside the gene matches: 12. CDR1 MDHEN and CDR2 SYDVKM come from the germline V gene. This CDR3 is built from 16 residues. The CDR3 loop reads CASSQPGLAANNEQFF. The DNA for the CDR3 is TGTGCCAGCAGTCAACCTGGGCTAGCGGCAAACAATGAGCAGTTCTTC.

This clonotype was seen more than once but under ten times. The rearrangement links TRBV10-3 to TRBJ2-7; TRBD1 is a possible D gene (6 bases). Trimming stripped 2 bases from V and 2 bases from J, with 7 bases between. Germline V gene sequence: CDR1 ENHRY, CDR2 SYGVKD. CDR3 length: 13 amino acids. The CDR3 DNA sequence: TGTGCCATCAGTGAGGGACAGACCTACGAGCAGTACTTC. Protein product: CAISEGQTYEQYF.

This chain links TRBV20-1 with TRBJ2-5, with a tentative D call TRBD2 (6 bases). The CDR3 sequence is 15 residues long. Trimming cost V 0 bases and J 0 bases, with 11 bases left between them. Germline CDR1 is DFQATT and CDR2 is SNEGSKA (reference sequence). The CDR3 DNA reads as TGCAGTGCTAGAGATCCGGCGGGGAACCAAGAGACCCAGTACTTC. Translated, it gives CSARDPAGNQETQYF.

The genes are TRBV20-1 and TRBJ2-5; D possibly corresponds to TRBD2 (6 bases). CDR1 DFQATT and CDR2 SNEGSKA come from the germline V gene (reference sequence). The CDR3 has 15 residues. V was clipped by 6 bases and J by 7 bases, with 24 bases between them. The CDR3 spells CSAEAGRGSGGTQYF. The CDR3, as DNA: TGCAGTGCCGAGGCGGGACGAGGTTCTGGTGGGACCCAGTACTTC.

The CDR3 protein is CSARDRGADYGYTF. Written as DNA, the CDR3 is TGCAGTGCTAGGGACAGGGGAGCAGACTATGGCTACACCTTC. The chain has TRBV20-1 and TRBJ1-2; 9 nucleotides line up with TRBD1. V lost 3 bases to trimming and J lost 3 bases; unmatched junction nucleotides: 5. In germline, CDR1 is DFQATT, CDR2 SNEGSKA (reference sequence). There are 14 residues in the CDR3.

This clonotype was observed once. The V call is TRBV12-3 or TRBV12-4, the J call TRBJ2-3; no clear D. This CDR3 has 14 amino acids. V shed 3 bases and J shed 5 bases, with 12 bases lying between them. CDR3 in amino acids: CASSFSGVGDTQYF. The DNA of the CDR3 is TGTGCCAGCAGTTTTTCTGGAGTTGGAGATACGCAGTATTTT.

The gene calls are TRBV5-1 and TRBJ2-5; 12 positions match TRBD2. The CDR3 is 17 amino acids. The junction had 7 bases not matched to a gene; V was cut back by 3 bases and J by 1 base. Germline lookup yields CDR1 SGHRS and CDR2 YFSETQ. CDR3 sequence: CASSWRLAGATQETQYF. In DNA form, the CDR3 reads TGCGCCAGCAGCTGGCGACTAGCGGGGGCCACCCAAGAGACCCAGTACTTC.

The chain combines TRBV27 with TRBJ1-2; D ambiguous. The CDR3 is 12 residues long. Germline V gives CDR1 MNHEY, CDR2 SMNVEV (reference sequence). Trimming stripped 3 bases from V and 7 bases from J, with 9 bases between. The CDR3 DNA sequence: TGTGCCAGCAGTTTGGGGAATGGTGGCTACACCTTC. It translates to CASSLGNGGYTF.

The V and J genes are TRBV3-1 and TRBJ2-7; D is tentatively TRBD1 or TRBD2 (5 bases each). The V end was cut by 0 bases, the J end by 2 bases, with 17 bases between. The CDR3 consists of 17 residues. Per germline, CDR1 LGHDT and CDR2 YNNKEL (reference sequence). Here the CDR3 reads CASSQDPPRDHPYEQYF. In DNA, the CDR3 is TGTGCCAGCAGCCAAGATCCACCCAGGGACCATCCCTACGAGCAGTACTTC.